The 11 T cell receptor beta chains below come from one sample, sequenced in a study of blood T cell repertoires in COVID-19. Produced via immunoSEQ multiplex PCR; TCRdb's table is partial and in-frame only. The table lists roughly 300,000 clones, more than 85% of them singletons. The material sequenced was PBMCs or T cells enriched from blood (not recorded which). The receptors were sampled from a woman aged 25 to 39 who had recovered from COVID-19.

DNA for the CDR3: TGTGCCAGCAGTTTAAGCCAGGGCTTCACCTACACCTTC. Its protein product is CASSLSQGFTYTF. The genes are TRBV27 and TRBJ1-2; tentatively, D is TRBD1 (5 bases). Germline CDR1 is MNHEY and CDR2 is SMNVEV (reference sequence). V shed 2 bases and J shed 10 bases, with 14 bases lying between them. The CDR3 is 13 amino acids.

The V gene is TRBV4-1, the J gene TRBJ2-3, with D unresolved. Germline-derived CDR1 and CDR2 are MGHRA and YSYEKL. V lost 0 bases, J lost 1 base, and 8 bases lay in between. The CDR3 spans 15 residues. The CDR3 protein is CASSQESRGTDTQYF. CDR3 DNA sequence: TGCGCCAGCAGCCAAGAGAGTCGGGGCACAGATACGCAGTATTTT.

The chain links TRBV6-2 or TRBV6-3 to TRBJ2-1; D remains ambiguous. The V gene's germline CDR1 is MNHEY and CDR2 SVGEGT. CDR3 length: 13 amino acids. The V end was cut by 0 bases, the J end by 7 bases, with 7 bases between. As DNA, the CDR3 is TGTGCCAGCAGTTACTCGATAGTAAATGAGCAGTTCTTC. It is translated as CASSYSIVNEQFF.

This clone was recorded only once. The genes are TRBV4-3 and TRBJ2-7, with 12 bases identical to TRBD2. The CDR3 is 17 residues long. J gave up 0 bases and V 0 bases, and 3 bases lay outside the gene matches. CDR1 and CDR2 from the germline V gene are LGHNA and YSLEER. The CDR3 here is CASSQDTSGGSSYEQYF. CDR3 DNA sequence: TGCGCCAGCAGCCAAGATACTAGCGGGGGGAGCTCCTACGAGCAGTACTTC.

This chain connects TRBV11-3 to TRBJ2-7, with a weak D call TRBD1 (5 bases). Germline V CDR1 and CDR2: SGHNT, YENEEA. With 1 base removed from V and 2 bases from J, the gap between germline ends came to 15 bases. CDR3 size: 16 residues. CDR3: CASSLVKSWGTYEQYF. The CDR3, as DNA: TGTGCCAGCAGCTTAGTGAAGTCCTGGGGCACCTACGAGCAGTACTTC. The whole variable domain, remainder taken from reference TRBV11-3 and TRBJ2-7, is EAGVVQSPRYKIIEKKQPVAFWCNPISGHNTLYWYLQNLGQGPELLIRYENEEAVDDSQLPKDRFSAERLKGVDSTLKIQPAELGDSAVYLCASSLVKSWGTYEQYFGPGTRLTVT.

This chain uses TRBV6-5 with TRBJ2-3; 8 bases agree with TRBD1. There are 15 residues in the CDR3. The germline V gene has CDR1 MNHEY and CDR2 SVGAGI. The V segment lost 6 bases and the J segment 0 bases; nucleotides outside the gene matches: 5. This CDR3 is CASSDRGYSTDTQYF. DNA of the CDR3: TGTGCCAGCAGCGACAGGGGTTATAGCACAGATACGCAGTATTTT.

The chain has TRBV15 and TRBJ1-2; possibly TRBD1 for D (5 bases). This CDR3 contains 14 residues. Per germline, CDR1 LNHNV and CDR2 YYDKDF (reference sequence). Trimming cost V 0 bases and J 4 bases, with 9 bases left between them. The CDR3 nucleotides read TGTGCCACCAGCAGAGACTTGGGGGGCTATGGCTACACCTTC. Protein product: CATSRDLGGYGYTF.

Only one count was recorded for this clone. The chain is built from TRBV30 and TRBJ1-1; the D gene is possibly TRBD1 (5 bases). The V and J ends lost 1 base and 7 bases respectively, with 10 bases between them. Germline V gene sequence: CDR1 GTSNPN, CDR2 SVGIG (reference sequence). This CDR3 region has 12 residues. CDR3 nucleotides: TGTGCCTGGAGTGCAGGGCTTAGTGAAGCTTTCTTT. It yields the protein CAWSAGLSEAFF.

V is TRBV2 and J is TRBJ1-2; D not resolved. Trimming took 7 bases from V and 5 from J, leaving 11 bases between them. Germline CDR1 reads SNHLY; CDR2 reads FYNNEI. This CDR3 has 12 amino acids. CDR3 in amino acids: CASKQQVYGYTF. DNA for the CDR3: TGTGCCAGCAAACAGCAGGTTTATGGCTACACCTTC. Using reference TRBV2 and TRBJ1-2 for the parts outside the CDR3, the full variable domain is EPEVTQTPSHQVTQMGQEVILRCVPISNHLYFYWYRQILGQKVEFLVSFYNNEISEKSEIFDDQFSVERPDGSNFTLKIRSTKLEDSAMYFCASKQQVYGYTFGSGTRLTVV.

The genes are TRBV25-1 and TRBJ2-4; possible D gene TRBD2, 6 bases. V dropped 1 base and J dropped 1 base, with 14 bases sitting between them. This CDR3 is 17 amino acids long. Germline V gene sequence: CDR1 MGHDK, CDR2 SYGVNS. The CDR3 DNA follows: TGTGCCAGCAGTGAATCGGAGGGGCGGTCGGCCAAAAACATTCAGTACTTC. This codes for CASSESEGRSAKNIQYF.

The chain joins TRBV11-3 to TRBJ2-1, with D possibly matching TRBD1 (5 bases). The CDR3 runs 16 residues. From germline, CDR1 is SGHNT and CDR2 YENEEA. The ends were cut back, 3 bases at V and 2 bases at J, with 14 bases in the middle. CDR3 coding DNA: TGTGCCAGCAGCTTGGGGCAGGGTACCCCCTACAATGAGCAGTTCTTC. Residues: CASSLGQGTPYNEQFF. Variable domain in full (rest from reference TRBV11-3 and TRBJ2-1): EAGVVQSPRYKIIEKKQPVAFWCNPISGHNTLYWYLQNLGQGPELLIRYENEEAVDDSQLPKDRFSAERLKGVDSTLKIQPAELGDSAVYLCASSLGQGTPYNEQFFGPGTRLTVL.